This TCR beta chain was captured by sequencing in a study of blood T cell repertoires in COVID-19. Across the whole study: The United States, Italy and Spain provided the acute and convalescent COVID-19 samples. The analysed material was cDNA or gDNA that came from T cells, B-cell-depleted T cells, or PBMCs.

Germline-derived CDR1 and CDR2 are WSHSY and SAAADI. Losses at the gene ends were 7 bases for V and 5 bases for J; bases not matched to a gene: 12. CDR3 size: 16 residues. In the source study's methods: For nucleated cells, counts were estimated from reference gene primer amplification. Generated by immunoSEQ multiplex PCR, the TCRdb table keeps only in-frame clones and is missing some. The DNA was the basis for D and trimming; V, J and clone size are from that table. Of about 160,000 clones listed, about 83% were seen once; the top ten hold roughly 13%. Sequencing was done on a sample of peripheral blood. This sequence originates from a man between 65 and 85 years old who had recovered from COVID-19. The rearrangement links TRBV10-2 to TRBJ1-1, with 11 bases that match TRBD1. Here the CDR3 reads CASTPGWTGGETEAFF. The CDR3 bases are TGCGCCAGCACCCCCGGTTGGACAGGGGGCGAGACTGAAGCTTTCTTT.